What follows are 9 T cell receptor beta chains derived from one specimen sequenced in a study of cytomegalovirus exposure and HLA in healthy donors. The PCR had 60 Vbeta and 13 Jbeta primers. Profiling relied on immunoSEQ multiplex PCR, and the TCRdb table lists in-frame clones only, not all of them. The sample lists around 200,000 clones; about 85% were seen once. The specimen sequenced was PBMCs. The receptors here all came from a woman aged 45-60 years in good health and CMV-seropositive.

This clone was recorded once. This CDR3 reads CASRRGLPSGNTIYF. The CDR3 nucleotides read TGTGCCAGCCGCAGGGGTCTTCCCTCTGGAAACACCATATATTTT. The chain has TRBV6-1 and TRBJ1-3; D might be TRBD1 (6 bases). The CDR3 length is 15 residues. CDR1 is MNHNS, CDR2 SASEGT, per germline. V lost 8 bases to trimming and J lost 0 bases, with 14 bases between them.

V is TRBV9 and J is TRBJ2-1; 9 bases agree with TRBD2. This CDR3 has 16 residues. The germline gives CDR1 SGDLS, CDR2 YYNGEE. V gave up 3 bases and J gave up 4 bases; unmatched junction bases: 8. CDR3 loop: CASSANSGGLYNEQFF. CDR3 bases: TGTGCCAGCAGCGCCAATAGCGGGGGCCTTTACAATGAGCAGTTCTTC.

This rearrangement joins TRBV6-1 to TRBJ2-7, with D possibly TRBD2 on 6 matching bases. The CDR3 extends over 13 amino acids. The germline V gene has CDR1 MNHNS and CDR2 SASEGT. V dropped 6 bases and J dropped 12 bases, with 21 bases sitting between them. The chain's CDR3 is CASRNSPGLELYF. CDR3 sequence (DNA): TGTGCCAGCAGGAATTCTCCGGGACTGGAGTTGTACTTC.

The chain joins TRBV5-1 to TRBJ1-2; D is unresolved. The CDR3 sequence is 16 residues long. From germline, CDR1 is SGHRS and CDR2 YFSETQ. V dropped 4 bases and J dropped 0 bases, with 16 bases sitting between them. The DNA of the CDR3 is TGCGCCAGCAGCCTGGCTCTGGGGAGAACTAACTATGGCTACACCTTC. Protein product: CASSLALGRTNYGYTF.

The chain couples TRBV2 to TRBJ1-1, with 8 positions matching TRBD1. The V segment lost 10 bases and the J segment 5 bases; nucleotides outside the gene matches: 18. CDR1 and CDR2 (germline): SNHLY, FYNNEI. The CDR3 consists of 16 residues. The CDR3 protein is CANGQGGTVLGTEAFF. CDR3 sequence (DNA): TGTGCCAACGGACAGGGTGGCACTGTATTAGGGACTGAAGCTTTCTTT.

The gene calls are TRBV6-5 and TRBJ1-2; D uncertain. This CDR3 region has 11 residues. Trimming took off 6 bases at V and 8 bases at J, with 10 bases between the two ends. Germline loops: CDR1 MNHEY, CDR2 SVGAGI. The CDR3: CASRKTEGYTF. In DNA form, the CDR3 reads TGTGCCAGCAGAAAAACGGAGGGCTACACCTTC.

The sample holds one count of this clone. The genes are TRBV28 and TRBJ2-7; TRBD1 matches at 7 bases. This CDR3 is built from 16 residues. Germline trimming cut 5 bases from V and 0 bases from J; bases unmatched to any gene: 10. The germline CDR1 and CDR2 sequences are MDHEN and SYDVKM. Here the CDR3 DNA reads TGTGCCAGCAGTCCGATAAGGACAGGTGGCTCCTACGAGCAGTACTTC. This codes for CASSPIRTGGSYEQYF.

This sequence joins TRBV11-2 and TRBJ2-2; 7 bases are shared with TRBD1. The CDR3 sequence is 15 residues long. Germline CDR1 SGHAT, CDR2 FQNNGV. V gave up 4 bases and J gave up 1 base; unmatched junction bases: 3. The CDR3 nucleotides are TGTGCCAGCAGCTCATGGACAGGGAACACCGGGGAGCTGTTTTTT. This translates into CASSSWTGNTGELFF. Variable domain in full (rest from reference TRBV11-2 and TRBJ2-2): EAGVAQSPRYKIIEKRQSVAFWCNPISGHATLYWYQQILGQGPKLLIQFQNNGVVDDSQLPKDRFSAERLKGVDSTLKIQPAKLEDSAVYLCASSSWTGNTGELFFGEGSRLTVL.

The CDR3 sequence is CASSEKTSGTDTQYF. The CDR3 region has the DNA TGTGCCAGCTCAGAAAAGACTAGCGGCACAGATACGCAGTATTTT. This sequence joins TRBV18 and TRBJ2-3; 8 bases fit TRBD2. Unmatched junction bases numbered 5, after V lost 5 bases and J lost 1 base. The CDR3 extends over 15 amino acids. Germline CDR1 and CDR2: KGHSH and LQKENI. Full variable domain (remainder filled in from reference TRBV18 and TRBJ2-3): NAGVMQNPRHLVRRRGQEARLRCSPMKGHSHVYWYRQLPEEGLKFMVYLQKENIIDESGMPKERFSAEFPKEGPSILRIQQVVRGDSAAYFCASSEKTSGTDTQYFGPGTRLTVL.